This T cell receptor (beta chain) is drawn from a study of regulatory T cells in long-lasting Graves disease. Points from the study as a whole: Study of thyroid tissue was not done, with only peripheral blood studied. The study found TRBV28, TRBJ1-2 and TRBJ2-5 favored in persistent disease.

V was trimmed by 7 bases and J by 0 bases, leaving 8 bases between them. The CDR3 is made up of 14 amino acids. CDR1 KGHDR and CDR2 SFDVKD come from the germline V gene. Time point specified: persistent/refractory GD, antithyroid drugs over 5 years with positive TRAb. The TCR library was prepared using RNA isolated from PBMCs. Researchers made TCR beta libraries by using iRepertoire HTBI primers and running Arm-PCR on CDR3 regions. In the original analysis: Identification yielded about 66 TRBV and around 15 TRBJ segments across samples. TCRdb itself ran the multiplex PCR reads through MiXCR, one entry per CDR3 protein. TCRdb, rather than the study authors, made the V and J calls. The sample shows a few hundred thousand distinct CDR3 sequences, about 20% of them seen only once. This clonotype has a count of ten or more. What it binds is not known.

This chain uses TRBV24-1 with TRBJ2-2; perhaps TRBD2 as D (6 bases). The TCR sequence derives from a female donor with Graves disease. The sample here was peripheral blood mononuclear cells (PBMCs), taken when the disease was refractory, from a patient treated with antithyroid drugs. The CDR3 bases are TGTGCCACCAGCGGACTATCGAACACCGGGGAGCTGTTTTTT. Protein: CATSGLSNTGELFF.